The clone carrying this T cell receptor beta chain was observed once. TCRdb's table, derived via immunoSEQ multiplex PCR, lists solely in-frame clones and lacks some. The data contain some 96,000 clones, roughly 80% of them singletons. This entry comes from a study of OX40 agonist ivuxolimab in advanced cancers. The CDR3 is made up of 14 amino acids. From germline, CDR1 is MNHEY and CDR2 SVGAGI. Trimming took 5 bases from V and 12 from J; bases not matched to a gene: 12. The receptor comes from an adult with an advanced solid tumor such as melanoma, head and neck, liver or kidney cancer. The starting material was CD4+ or CD8+ T cells sorted from blood, obtained in a trial of the OX40 agonist ivuxolimab. This chain connects TRBV6-5 to TRBJ1-2, with 10 bases matching TRBD1. DNA for the CDR3: TGTGCCAGCAGTACGGGACAGGGGCGTCGCCTTCACACCTTC. As protein: CASSTGQGRRLHTF.